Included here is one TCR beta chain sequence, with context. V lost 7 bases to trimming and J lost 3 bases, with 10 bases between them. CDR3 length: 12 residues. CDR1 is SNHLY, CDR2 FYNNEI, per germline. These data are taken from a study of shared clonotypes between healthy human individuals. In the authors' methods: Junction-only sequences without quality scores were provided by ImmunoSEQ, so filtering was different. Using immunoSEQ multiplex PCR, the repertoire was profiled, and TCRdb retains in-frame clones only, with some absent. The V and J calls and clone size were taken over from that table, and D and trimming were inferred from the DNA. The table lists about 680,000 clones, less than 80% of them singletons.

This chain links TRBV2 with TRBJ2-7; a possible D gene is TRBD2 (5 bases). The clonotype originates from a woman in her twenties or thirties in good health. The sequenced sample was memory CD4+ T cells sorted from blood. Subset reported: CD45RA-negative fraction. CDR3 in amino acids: CASKVEGYEQYF. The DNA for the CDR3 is TGTGCCAGCAAAGTCGAGGGCTACGAGCAGTACTTC.